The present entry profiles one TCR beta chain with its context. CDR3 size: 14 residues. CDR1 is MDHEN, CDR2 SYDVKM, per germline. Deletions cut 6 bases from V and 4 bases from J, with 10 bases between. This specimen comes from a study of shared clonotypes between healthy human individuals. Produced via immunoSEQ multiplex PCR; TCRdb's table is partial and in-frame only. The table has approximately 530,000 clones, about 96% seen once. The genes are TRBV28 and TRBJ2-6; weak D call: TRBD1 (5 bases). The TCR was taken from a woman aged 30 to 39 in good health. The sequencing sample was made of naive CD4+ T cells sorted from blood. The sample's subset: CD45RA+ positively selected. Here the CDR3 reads CASRSGYGANVLTF. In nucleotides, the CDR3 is TGTGCCAGCAGATCAGGGTACGGGGCCAACGTCCTGACTTTC. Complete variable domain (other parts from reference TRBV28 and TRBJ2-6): DVKVTQSSRYLVKRTGEKVFLECVQDMDHENMFWYRQDPGLGLRLIYFSYDVKMKEKGDIPEGYSVSREKKERFSLILESASTNQTSMYLCASRSGYGANVLTFGAGSRLTVL.